This T cell receptor beta chain was sequenced in a study of T cell changes during pregnancy in multiple sclerosis. CDR1 LGHNA and CDR2 YSLEER come from the germline V gene. V was clipped by 0 bases and J by 5 bases, with 19 bases between them. The CDR3 is 17 amino acids. The table came from immunoSEQ multiplex PCR; TCRdb's copy has only in-frame clones and leaves some out. The table records tens of thousands of clones, almost 95% of them present only once. Sequences were derived from peripheral blood, sampled in the first trimester of pregnancy. This sequence originates from a female donor with multiple sclerosis, enrolled in a pregnancy study. This sequence joins TRBV4-3 and TRBJ2-5; D is perhaps TRBD2 (7 bases). CDR3 nucleotide sequence: TGCGCCAGCAGCCAAGATAGGGGGTCTAGCGGAAGCGAGACCCAGTACTTC. Its translation: CASSQDRGSSGSETQYF.